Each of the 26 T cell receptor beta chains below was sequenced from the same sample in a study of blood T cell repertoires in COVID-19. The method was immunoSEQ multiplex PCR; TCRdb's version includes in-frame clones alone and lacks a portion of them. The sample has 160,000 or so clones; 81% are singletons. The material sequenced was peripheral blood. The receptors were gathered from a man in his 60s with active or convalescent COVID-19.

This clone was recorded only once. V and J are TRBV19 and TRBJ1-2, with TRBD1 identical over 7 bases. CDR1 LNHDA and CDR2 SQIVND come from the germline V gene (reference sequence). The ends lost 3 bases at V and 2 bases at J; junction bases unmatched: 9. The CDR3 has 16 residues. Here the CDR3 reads CASSMGQPRENYGYTF. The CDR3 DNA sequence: TGTGCCAGTAGTATGGGACAGCCGAGGGAGAACTATGGCTACACCTTC. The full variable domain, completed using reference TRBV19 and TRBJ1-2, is DGGITQSPKYLFRKEGQNVTLSCEQNLNHDAMYWYRQDPGQGLRLIYYSQIVNDFQKGDIAEGYSVSREKKESFPLTVTSAQKNPTAFYLCASSMGQPRENYGYTFGSGTRLTVV.

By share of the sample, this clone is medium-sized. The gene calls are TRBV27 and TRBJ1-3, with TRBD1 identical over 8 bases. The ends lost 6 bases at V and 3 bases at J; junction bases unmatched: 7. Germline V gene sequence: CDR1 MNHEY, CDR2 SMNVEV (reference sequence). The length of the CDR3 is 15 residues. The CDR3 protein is CASRATGGLGNTIYF. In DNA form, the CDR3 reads TGTGCCAGCAGAGCTACAGGGGGTCTTGGAAACACCATATATTTT.

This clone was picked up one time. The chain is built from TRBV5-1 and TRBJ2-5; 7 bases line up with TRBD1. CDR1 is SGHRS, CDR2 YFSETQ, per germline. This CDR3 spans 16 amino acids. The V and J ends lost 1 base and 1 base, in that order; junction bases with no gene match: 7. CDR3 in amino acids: CASSLRLGTVQETQYF. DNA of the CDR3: TGCGCCAGCAGCTTGAGACTCGGGACAGTCCAAGAGACCCAGTACTTC. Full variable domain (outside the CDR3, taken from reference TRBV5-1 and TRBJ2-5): KAGVTQTPRYLIKTRGQQVTLSCSPISGHRSVSWYQQTPGQGLQFLFEYFSETQRNKGNFPGRFSGRQFSNSRSEMNVSTLELGDSALYLCASSLRLGTVQETQYFGPGTRLLVL.

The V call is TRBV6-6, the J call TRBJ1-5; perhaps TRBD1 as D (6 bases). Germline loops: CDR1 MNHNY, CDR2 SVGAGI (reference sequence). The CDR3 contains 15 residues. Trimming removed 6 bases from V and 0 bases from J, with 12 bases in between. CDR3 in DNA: TGTGCCAGCAGCCAAAGACAGGCTAGCAATCAGCCCCAGCATTTT. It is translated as CASSQRQASNQPQHF.

The CDR3 DNA reads as TGTGCCAGCAGCCCAGGGGGGAGCACCTACTCACCCCTCCACTTT. Residues: CASSPGGSTYSPLHF. The chain combines TRBV7-8 with TRBJ1-6, with TRBD1 matching 7 bases. Germline V gives CDR1 SGHVS, CDR2 FQNEAQ. CDR3 size: 15 residues. The J segment lost 10 bases and the V segment lost 5 bases, leaving 11 bases of the junction unmatched.

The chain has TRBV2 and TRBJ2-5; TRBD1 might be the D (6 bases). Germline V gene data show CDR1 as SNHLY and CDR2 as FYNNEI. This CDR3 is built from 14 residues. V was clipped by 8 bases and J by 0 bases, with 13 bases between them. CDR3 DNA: TGTGCCAGCGGGCCGGGACACAACCAAGAGACCCAGTACTTC. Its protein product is CASGPGHNQETQYF. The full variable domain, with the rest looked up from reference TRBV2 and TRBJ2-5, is EPEVTQTPSHQVTQMGQEVILRCVPISNHLYFYWYRQILGQKVEFLVSFYNNEISEKSEIFDDQFSVERPDGSNFTLKIRSTKLEDSAMYFCASGPGHNQETQYFGPGTRLLVL.

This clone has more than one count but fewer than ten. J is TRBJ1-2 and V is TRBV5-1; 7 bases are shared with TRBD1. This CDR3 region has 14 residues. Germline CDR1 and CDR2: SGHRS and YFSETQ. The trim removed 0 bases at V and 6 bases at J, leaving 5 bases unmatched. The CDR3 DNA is TGCGCCAGCAGCTTGGGAGTGACAGGGAATGGCTACACCTTC. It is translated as CASSLGVTGNGYTF.

CDR3 loop: CASEEGMYTGELFF. CDR3 nucleotide sequence: TGTGCCAGCGAGGAGGGGATGTACACCGGGGAGCTGTTTTTT. The rearrangement uses TRBV7-8 and TRBJ2-2; tentative D call: TRBD2 (6 bases). The CDR3 runs to 14 residues. The V end was cut by 8 bases, the J end by 3 bases, with 13 bases between. Per the germline V gene, CDR1 is SGHVS and CDR2 is FQNEAQ.

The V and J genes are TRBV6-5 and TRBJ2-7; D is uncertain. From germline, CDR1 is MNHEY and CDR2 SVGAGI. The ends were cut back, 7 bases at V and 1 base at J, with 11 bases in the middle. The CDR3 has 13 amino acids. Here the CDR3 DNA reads TGTGCCAGCAACCCGCCAGAATCCTACGAGCAGTACTTC. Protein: CASNPPESYEQYF.

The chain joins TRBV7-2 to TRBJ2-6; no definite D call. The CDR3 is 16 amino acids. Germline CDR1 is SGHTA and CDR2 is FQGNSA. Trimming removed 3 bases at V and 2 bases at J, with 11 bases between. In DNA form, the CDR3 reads TGTGCCAGCAGCTTCAGGCGTGTAACTGGGGCCAACGTCCTGACTTTC. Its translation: CASSFRRVTGANVLTF.

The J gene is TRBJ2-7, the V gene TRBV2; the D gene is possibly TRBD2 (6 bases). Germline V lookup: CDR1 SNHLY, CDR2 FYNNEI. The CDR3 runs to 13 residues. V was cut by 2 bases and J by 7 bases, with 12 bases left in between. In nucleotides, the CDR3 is TGTGCCAGCAGTGAACGAGGAGGGTGGGAGCAGTACTTC. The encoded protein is CASSERGGWEQYF.

This CDR3 is CASSELDSTDTQYF. CDR3 bases: TGTGCCAGCAGTGAATTGGACAGTACAGATACGCAGTATTTT. The rearrangement links TRBV25-1 to TRBJ2-3, with a weak D call TRBD1 (6 bases). Trimming stripped 1 base from V and 3 bases from J, with 8 bases between. Germline V gene data show CDR1 as MGHDK and CDR2 as SYGVNS. The CDR3 has 14 residues. The whole variable domain, remainder taken from reference TRBV25-1 and TRBJ2-3, is EADIYQTPRYLVIGTGKKITLECSQTMGHDKMYWYQQDPGMELHLIHYSYGVNSTEKGDLSSESTVSRIRTEHFPLTLESARPSHTSQYLCASSELDSTDTQYFGPGTRLTVL.

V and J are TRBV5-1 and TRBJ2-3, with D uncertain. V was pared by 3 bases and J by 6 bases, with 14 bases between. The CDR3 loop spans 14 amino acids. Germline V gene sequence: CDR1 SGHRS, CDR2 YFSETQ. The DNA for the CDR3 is TGCGCCAGCAGCTCCGGTAGCAGCTATGATACGCAGTATTTT. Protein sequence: CASSSGSSYDTQYF.

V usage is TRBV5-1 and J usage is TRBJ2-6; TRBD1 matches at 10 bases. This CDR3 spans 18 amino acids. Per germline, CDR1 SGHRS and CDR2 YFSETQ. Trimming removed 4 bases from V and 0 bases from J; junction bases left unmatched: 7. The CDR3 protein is CASSKGQGPISGANVLTF. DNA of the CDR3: TGCGCCAGCAGCAAGGGACAGGGGCCAATCTCTGGGGCCAACGTCCTGACTTTC. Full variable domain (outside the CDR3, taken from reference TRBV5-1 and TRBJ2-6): KAGVTQTPRYLIKTRGQQVTLSCSPISGHRSVSWYQQTPGQGLQFLFEYFSETQRNKGNFPGRFSGRQFSNSRSEMNVSTLELGDSALYLCASSKGQGPISGANVLTFGAGSRLTVL.

CDR3 region: CASTGDSGNTIYF. In DNA, the CDR3 is TGTGCCAGCACCGGTGACTCTGGAAACACCATATATTTT. The J gene is TRBJ1-3, the V gene TRBV6-5; D unclear. Germline CDR1 reads MNHEY; CDR2 reads SVGAGI. The V end was cut by 7 bases, the J end by 0 bases, with 7 bases between. The CDR3 consists of 13 residues.

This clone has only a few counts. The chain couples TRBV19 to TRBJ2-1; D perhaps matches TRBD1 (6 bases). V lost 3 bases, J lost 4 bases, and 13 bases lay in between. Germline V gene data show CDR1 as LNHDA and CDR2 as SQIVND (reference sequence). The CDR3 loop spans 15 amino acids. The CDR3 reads CASSIVAGAYNEQFF. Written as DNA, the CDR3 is TGTGCCAGTAGTATCGTGGCAGGGGCGTACAATGAGCAGTTCTTC.

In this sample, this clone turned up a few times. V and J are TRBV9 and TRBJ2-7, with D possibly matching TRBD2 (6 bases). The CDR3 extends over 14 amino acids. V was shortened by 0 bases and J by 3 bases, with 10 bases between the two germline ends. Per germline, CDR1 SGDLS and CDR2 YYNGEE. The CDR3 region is CASSVDGSGYEQYF. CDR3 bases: TGTGCCAGCAGCGTAGACGGGAGTGGCTACGAGCAGTACTTC.

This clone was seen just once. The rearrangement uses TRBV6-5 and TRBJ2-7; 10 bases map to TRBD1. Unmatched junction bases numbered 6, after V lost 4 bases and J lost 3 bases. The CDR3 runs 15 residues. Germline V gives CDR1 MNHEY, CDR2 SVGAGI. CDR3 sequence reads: CASSFGQGDHYEQYF. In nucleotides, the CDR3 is TGTGCCAGCAGTTTCGGACAGGGGGACCACTACGAGCAGTACTTC.

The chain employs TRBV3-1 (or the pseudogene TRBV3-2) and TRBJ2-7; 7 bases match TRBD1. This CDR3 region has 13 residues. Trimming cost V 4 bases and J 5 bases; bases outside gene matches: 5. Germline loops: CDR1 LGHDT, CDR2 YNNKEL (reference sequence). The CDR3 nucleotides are TGTGCCAGCAGCCCGACAGGGCTAAACGAGCAGTACTTC. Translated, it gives CASSPTGLNEQYF.

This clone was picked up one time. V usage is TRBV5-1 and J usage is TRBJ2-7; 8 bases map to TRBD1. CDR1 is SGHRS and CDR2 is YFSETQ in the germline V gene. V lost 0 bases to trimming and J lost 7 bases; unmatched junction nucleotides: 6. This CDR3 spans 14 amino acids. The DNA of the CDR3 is TGCGCCAGCAGCTTGGGGGACAGGCGTAGTGAGCAGTACTTC. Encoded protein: CASSLGDRRSEQYF.

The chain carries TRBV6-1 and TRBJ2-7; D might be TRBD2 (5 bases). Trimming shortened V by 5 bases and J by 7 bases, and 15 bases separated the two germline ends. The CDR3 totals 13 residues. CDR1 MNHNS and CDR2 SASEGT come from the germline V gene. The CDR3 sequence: CASSPGIYEEQYF. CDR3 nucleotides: TGTGCCAGCAGTCCCGGGATTTACGAAGAGCAGTACTTC.

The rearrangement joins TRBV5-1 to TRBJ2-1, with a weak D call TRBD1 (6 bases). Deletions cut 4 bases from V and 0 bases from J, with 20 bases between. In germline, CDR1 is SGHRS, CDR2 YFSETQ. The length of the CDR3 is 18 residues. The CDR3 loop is CASSVPRGGQTSYNEQFF. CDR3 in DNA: TGCGCCAGCAGCGTGCCCCGAGGCGGACAGACCTCCTACAATGAGCAGTTCTTC.

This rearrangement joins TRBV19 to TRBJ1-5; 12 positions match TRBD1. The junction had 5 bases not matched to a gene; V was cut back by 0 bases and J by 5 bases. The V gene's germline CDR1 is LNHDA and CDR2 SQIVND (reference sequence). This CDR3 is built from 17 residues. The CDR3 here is CASSIDPGTGGDQPQHF. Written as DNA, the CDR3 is TGTGCCAGTAGTATAGACCCCGGGACAGGGGGCGATCAGCCCCAGCATTTT.

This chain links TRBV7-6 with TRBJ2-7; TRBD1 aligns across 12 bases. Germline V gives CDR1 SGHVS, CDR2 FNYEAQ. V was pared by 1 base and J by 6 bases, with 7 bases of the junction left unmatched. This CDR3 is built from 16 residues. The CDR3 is CASSLGPGTGGGEQYF. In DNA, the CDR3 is TGTGCCAGCAGCTTAGGCCCGGGGACAGGGGGCGGCGAGCAGTACTTC.

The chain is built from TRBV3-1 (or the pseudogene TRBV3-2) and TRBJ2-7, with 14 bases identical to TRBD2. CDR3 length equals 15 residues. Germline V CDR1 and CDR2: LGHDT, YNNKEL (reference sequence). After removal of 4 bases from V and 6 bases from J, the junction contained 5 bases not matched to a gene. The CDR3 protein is CASSLGLAGAGEQYF. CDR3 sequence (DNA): TGTGCCAGCAGCCTGGGACTAGCGGGAGCTGGCGAGCAGTACTTC.

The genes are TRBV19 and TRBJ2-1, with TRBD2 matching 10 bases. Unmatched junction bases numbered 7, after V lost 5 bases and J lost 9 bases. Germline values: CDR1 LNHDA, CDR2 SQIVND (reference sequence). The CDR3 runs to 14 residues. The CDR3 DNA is TGTGCCAGTAGTCAGGCTAGCGGGAGTAGTGAGCAGTTCTTC. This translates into CASSQASGSSEQFF.